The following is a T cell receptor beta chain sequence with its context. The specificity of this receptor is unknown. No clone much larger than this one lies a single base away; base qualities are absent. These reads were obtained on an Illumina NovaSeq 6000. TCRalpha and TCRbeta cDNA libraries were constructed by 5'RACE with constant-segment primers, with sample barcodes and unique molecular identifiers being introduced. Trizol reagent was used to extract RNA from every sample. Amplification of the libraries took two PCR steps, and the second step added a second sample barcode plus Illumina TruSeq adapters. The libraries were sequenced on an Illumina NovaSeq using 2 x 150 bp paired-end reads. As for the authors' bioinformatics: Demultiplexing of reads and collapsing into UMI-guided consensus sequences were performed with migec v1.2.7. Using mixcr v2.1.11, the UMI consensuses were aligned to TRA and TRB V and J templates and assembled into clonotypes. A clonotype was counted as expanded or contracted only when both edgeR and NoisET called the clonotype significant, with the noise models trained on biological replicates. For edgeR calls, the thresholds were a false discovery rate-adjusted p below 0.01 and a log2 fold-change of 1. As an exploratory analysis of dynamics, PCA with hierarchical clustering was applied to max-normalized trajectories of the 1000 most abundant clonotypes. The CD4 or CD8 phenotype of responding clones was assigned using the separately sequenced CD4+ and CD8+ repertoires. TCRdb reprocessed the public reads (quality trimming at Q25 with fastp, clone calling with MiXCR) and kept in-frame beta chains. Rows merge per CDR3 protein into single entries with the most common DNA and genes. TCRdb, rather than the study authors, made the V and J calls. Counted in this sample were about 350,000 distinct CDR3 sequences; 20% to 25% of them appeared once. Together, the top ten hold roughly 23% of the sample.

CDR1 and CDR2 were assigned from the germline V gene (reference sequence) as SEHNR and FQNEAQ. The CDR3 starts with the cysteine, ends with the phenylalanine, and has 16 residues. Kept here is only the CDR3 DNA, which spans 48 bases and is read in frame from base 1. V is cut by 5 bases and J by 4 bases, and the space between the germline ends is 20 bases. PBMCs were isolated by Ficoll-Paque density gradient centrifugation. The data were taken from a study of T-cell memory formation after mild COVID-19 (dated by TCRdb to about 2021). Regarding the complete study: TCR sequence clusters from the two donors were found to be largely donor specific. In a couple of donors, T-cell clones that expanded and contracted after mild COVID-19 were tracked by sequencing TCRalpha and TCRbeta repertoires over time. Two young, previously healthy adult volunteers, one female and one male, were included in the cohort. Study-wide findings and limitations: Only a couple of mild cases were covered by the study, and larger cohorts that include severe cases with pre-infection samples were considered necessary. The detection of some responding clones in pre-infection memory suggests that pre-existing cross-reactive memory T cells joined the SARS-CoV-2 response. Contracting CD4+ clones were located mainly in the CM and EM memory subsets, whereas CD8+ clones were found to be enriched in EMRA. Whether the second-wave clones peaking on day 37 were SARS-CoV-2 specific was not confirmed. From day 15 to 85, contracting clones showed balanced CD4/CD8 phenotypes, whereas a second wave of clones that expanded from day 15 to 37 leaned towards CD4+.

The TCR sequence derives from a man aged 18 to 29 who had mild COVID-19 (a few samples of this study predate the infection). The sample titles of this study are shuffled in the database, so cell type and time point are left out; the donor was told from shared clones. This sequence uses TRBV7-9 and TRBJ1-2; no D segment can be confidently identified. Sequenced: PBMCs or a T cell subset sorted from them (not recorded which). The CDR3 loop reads CASSLSTPGFFYGYTF. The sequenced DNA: TGTGCCAGCAGCCTCTCTACACCGGGATTCTTCTATGGCTACACCTTC.